The 27 T cell receptor beta chains below all came from one sample that was sequenced in a study of blood T cell repertoires in COVID-19. The assay was immunoSEQ multiplex PCR, and TCRdb's table has in-frame clones only and misses some. The profile shows tens of thousands of clones, roughly 80% of them singletons. Sequencing was carried out using peripheral blood. These receptors all stem from an older man with active or convalescent COVID-19.

The chain is built from TRBV20-1 and TRBJ2-5; D not resolved. Germline CDR1 and CDR2: DFQATT and SNEGSKA (reference sequence). V was shortened by 4 bases and J by 1 base, with 4 bases between the two germline ends. The CDR3 length is 11 residues. The CDR3 loop is CSATFQETQYF. The DNA of the CDR3 is TGCAGTGCTACTTTCCAAGAGACCCAGTACTTC.

The rearrangement uses TRBV5-5 and TRBJ1-1; 7 bases are shared with TRBD1. Trimming removed 0 bases from V and 6 bases from J; junction bases left unmatched: 11. The CDR3 sequence is 16 residues long. The germline gives CDR1 SGHKS, CDR2 YYEKEE (reference sequence). The CDR3 DNA sequence: TGTGCCAGCAGCTTGGCCACAGGGGCCAAAGGCGCTGAAGCTTTCTTT. It is translated as CASSLATGAKGAEAFF. The full variable domain, its missing parts supplied by reference TRBV5-5 and TRBJ1-1, is DAGVTQSPTHLIKTRGQQVTLRCSPISGHKSVSWYQQVLGQGPQFIFQYYEKEERGRGNFPDRFSARQFPNYSSELNVNALLLGDSALYLCASSLATGAKGAEAFFGQGTRLTVV.

The rearrangement links TRBV4-1 to TRBJ2-2; D possibly corresponds to TRBD1 (6 bases). Germline CDR1 and CDR2: MGHRA and YSYEKL. The CDR3 consists of 14 residues. V was shortened by 5 bases and J by 1 base, with 8 bases between the two germline ends. DNA for the CDR3: TGCGCCAGCAGCTCCAGGGGGAACACCGGGGAGCTGTTTTTT. Protein: CASSSRGNTGELFF.

This chain connects TRBV7-9 to TRBJ1-2; 8 nucleotides line up with TRBD1. The CDR3 loop spans 12 amino acids. In germline, CDR1 is SEHNR, CDR2 FQNEAQ (reference sequence). The V gene end was trimmed by 6 bases and the J gene end by 8 bases; junction bases not matched to a gene: 5. The CDR3: CASSRGTGGYTF. The CDR3 nucleotides read TGTGCCAGCAGTCGCGGGACAGGAGGCTACACCTTC. Full variable domain (missing parts from reference TRBV7-9 and TRBJ1-2): DTGVSQNPRHKITKRGQNVTFRCDPISEHNRLYWYRQTLGQGPEFLTYFQNEAQLEKSRLLSDRFSAERPKGSFSTLEIQRTEQGDSAMYLCASSRGTGGYTFGSGTRLTVV.

CDR3 bases: TGCGCCAGCAGCTTAGCAGGGCTTGGAGGGGAGACCCAGTACTTC. Protein product: CASSLAGLGGETQYF. The J gene is TRBJ2-5, the V gene TRBV5-1; perhaps TRBD2 as D (6 bases). Germline CDR1 and CDR2: SGHRS and YFSETQ. The V end was cut by 2 bases, the J end by 5 bases, with 16 bases between. The CDR3 covers 15 residues.

V is TRBV4-3 and J is TRBJ1-1; a weak D match, TRBD1 (5 bases). Trimming cost V 0 bases and J 1 base, with 9 bases left between them. The length of the CDR3 is 15 residues. The germline V gene encodes CDR1 LGHNA and CDR2 YSLEER. The CDR3 coding sequence is TGCGCCAGCAGCCAAGACAGACAGCCGAACACTGAAGCTTTCTTT. This translates into CASSQDRQPNTEAFF.

V and J are TRBV6-1 and TRBJ1-2; D gene unclear. Germline V CDR1 and CDR2: MNHNS, SASEGT. Trimming shortened V by 3 bases and J by 3 bases, and 11 bases separated the two germline ends. The CDR3 is made up of 14 amino acids. CDR3 coding DNA: TGTGCCAGCAGTGAGAGCGGACGGCACTATGGCTACACCTTC. Translated, it gives CASSESGRHYGYTF.

This clone was detected only once. The chain recombines TRBV3-1 (or the pseudogene TRBV3-2) with TRBJ1-3; D unresolved. Germline CDR1 is LGHDT and CDR2 is YNNKEL (reference sequence). The CDR3 has 12 amino acids. Between the trimmed V and J ends, which lost 1 base and 11 bases, there was a span of 9 bases. In DNA, the CDR3 is TGTGCCAGCAGCCAAGCGCGGCGGGCCATATATTTT. Translated, it gives CASSQARRAIYF.

V usage is TRBV18 and J usage is TRBJ1-6; 7 bases line up with TRBD1. The germline V gene encodes CDR1 KGHSH and CDR2 LQKENI. V shed 3 bases and J 3 bases; nucleotides not matched to a gene: 2. There are 15 residues in the CDR3. The CDR3 coding sequence is TGTGCCAGCTCACCGGGACAGTTCTATAATTCACCCCTCCACTTT. This sequence encodes CASSPGQFYNSPLHF. Filled out from reference TRBV18 and TRBJ1-6, the complete variable domain reads NAGVMQNPRHLVRRRGQEARLRCSPMKGHSHVYWYRQLPEEGLKFMVYLQKENIIDESGMPKERFSAEFPKEGPSILRIQQVVRGDSAAYFCASSPGQFYNSPLHFGNGTRLTVT.

V and J are TRBV28 and TRBJ1-5; 7 bases fit TRBD1. The CDR3 totals 15 residues. V shed 7 bases, J shed 3 bases, and the junction held 9 bases outside the gene matches. Germline lookup yields CDR1 MDHEN and CDR2 SYDVKM. In nucleotides, the CDR3 is TGTGCCAGCACCAGCCGACAGGGATACAATCAGCCCCAGCATTTT. It codes for CASTSRQGYNQPQHF.

This chain joins TRBV3-1 (or the pseudogene TRBV3-2) and TRBJ2-1; possibly TRBD2 for D (6 bases). The CDR3 contains 15 residues. Germline V gives CDR1 LGHDT, CDR2 YNNKEL (reference sequence). Trimming pared 5 bases from V and 5 bases from J, leaving 16 bases between. CDR3 nucleotide sequence: TGTGCCAGCAGCTCTGGAGGGACTGTTAACAATGAGCAGTTCTTC. Amino acid sequence: CASSSGGTVNNEQFF.

The chain joins TRBV10-3 to TRBJ2-6; 9 positions agree with TRBD1. Germline V CDR1 and CDR2: ENHRY, SYGVKD. The CDR3 is 17 amino acids. With V trimmed by 8 bases and J by 1 base, 9 bases remained unmatched. The CDR3 region is CAISEQGASSGANVLTF. As DNA, the CDR3 is TGTGCCATCTCAGAACAGGGGGCGTCTTCTGGGGCCAACGTCCTGACTTTC.

V is TRBV19 and J is TRBJ2-4; tentatively, D is TRBD2 (5 bases). The germline V gene has CDR1 LNHDA and CDR2 SQIVND (reference sequence). The CDR3 totals 14 residues. V was clipped by 7 bases and J by 0 bases, with 10 bases between them. The CDR3 sequence: CASTAVLAKNIQYF. The CDR3 DNA follows: TGTGCCAGTACAGCGGTGCTAGCCAAAAACATTCAGTACTTC.

This clone was seen only once. The rearrangement joins TRBV6-6 to TRBJ1-2; 7 bases align to TRBD1. This CDR3 has 16 residues. J was trimmed by 0 bases and V by 6 bases; bases with no gene match: 10. The germline V gene encodes CDR1 MNHNY and CDR2 SVGAGI (reference sequence). The CDR3 nucleotides are TGTGCCAGCAGCTCGAGCAGGGGGGCTCCTAACTATGGCTACACCTTC. As protein: CASSSSRGAPNYGYTF.

This chain uses TRBV6-5 with TRBJ1-1; D is possibly TRBD1 (5 bases). The CDR3 runs 13 residues. The V and J ends lost 6 bases and 3 bases respectively, with 11 bases between them. Germline V CDR1 and CDR2: MNHEY, SVGAGI. The CDR3 region is CASRGGGHTEAFF. DNA for the CDR3: TGTGCCAGCAGGGGCGGGGGTCACACTGAAGCTTTCTTT.

The chain couples TRBV5-4 to TRBJ2-5; D not certain. Trimming pared 4 bases from V and 5 bases from J, leaving 6 bases between. The CDR3 contains 11 residues. Germline CDR1 reads SGHNT; CDR2 reads YYREEE (reference sequence). The CDR3 spells CASSIRETQYF. Written as DNA, the CDR3 is TGTGCCAGCAGCATCCGGGAGACCCAGTACTTC.

The chain carries TRBV19 and TRBJ1-1; no reliable D call. V lost 2 bases, J lost 8 bases, and 9 bases lay in between. The CDR3 sequence is 12 residues long. Looked up from germline, CDR1 is LNHDA and CDR2 is SQIVND (reference sequence). The CDR3 DNA sequence: TGTGCCAGTAGTATATCAGCGGGGGAAGCTTTCTTT. This sequence encodes CASSISAGEAFF.

V usage is TRBV27 and J usage is TRBJ2-3; 10 bases are a match to TRBD1. CDR3 length: 16 amino acids. Trimming at V came to 1 base and at J to 4 bases, leaving 5 bases not matched to a gene. Germline V gene sequence: CDR1 MNHEY, CDR2 SMNVEV (reference sequence). The CDR3 DNA sequence: TGTGCCAGCAGTTTATACGGGACAGGGGTTTCAGATACGCAGTATTTT. This encodes CASSLYGTGVSDTQYF.

The V and J genes are TRBV5-6 and TRBJ2-7, with TRBD1 matching over 10 bases. The CDR3 length is 15 residues. V was pared by 4 bases and J by 3 bases, with 7 bases of the junction left unmatched. Germline assignment: CDR1 SGHDT and CDR2 YYEEEE. CDR3: CASSPGDRGSYEQYF. CDR3 DNA: TGTGCCAGCAGCCCCGGGGACAGGGGAAGCTACGAGCAGTACTTC. The full variable domain, in which reference TRBV5-6 and TRBJ2-7 provide the parts outside the CDR3, is DAGVTQSPTHLIKTRGQQVTLRCSPKSGHDTVSWYQQALGQGPQFIFQYYEEEERQRGNFPDRFSGHQFPNYSSELNVNALLLGDSALYLCASSPGDRGSYEQYFGPGTRLTVT.

V is TRBV6-2 or TRBV6-3 and J is TRBJ1-1; 11 positions match TRBD1. The CDR3 is 16 amino acids. The germline CDR1 and CDR2 sequences are MNHEY and SVGEGT. V gave up 7 bases and J gave up 0 bases; unmatched junction bases: 7. CDR3 DNA: TGTGCCAGCAACCCCGGGACAGGGGGATTGAACACTGAAGCTTTCTTT. The encoded protein is CASNPGTGGLNTEAFF.

The rearrangement joins TRBV4-3 to TRBJ1-3; no firm D call. The V and J ends lost 0 bases and 0 bases respectively, with 6 bases between them. The CDR3 runs to 15 residues. CDR1 is LGHNA, CDR2 YSLEER, per germline. The CDR3 DNA sequence: TGCGCCAGCAGCCAAGATGCGAGCTCTGGAAACACCATATATTTT. Its translation: CASSQDASSGNTIYF.

CDR3: CASIGPGHLNTEAFF. Here the CDR3 DNA reads TGTGCCAGTATTGGTCCTGGACACCTGAACACTGAAGCTTTCTTT. This chain joins TRBV19 and TRBJ1-1, with D maybe TRBD1 (5 bases). Trimming pared 7 bases from V and 0 bases from J, leaving 15 bases between. Germline loops: CDR1 LNHDA, CDR2 SQIVND (reference sequence). The CDR3 length is 15 residues.

This clone was seen once. The chain recombines TRBV2 with TRBJ2-5; D call uncertain. V was cut by 8 bases and J by 1 base, with 11 bases left in between. Germline assignment: CDR1 SNHLY and CDR2 FYNNEI. This CDR3 has 13 residues. The CDR3 is CASSSMRQETQYF. The CDR3 DNA follows: TGTGCCAGCTCCTCAATGCGCCAAGAGACCCAGTACTTC.

CDR3 sequence: CASTPGHHSNQPQHF. DNA for the CDR3: TGTGCCAGTACCCCGGGACACCATAGCAATCAGCCCCAGCATTTT. The rearrangement joins TRBV19 to TRBJ1-5, with D possibly TRBD1 on 6 matching bases. V lost 7 bases, J lost 0 bases, and 13 bases lay in between. The CDR3 is 15 residues long. Germline CDR1 is LNHDA and CDR2 is SQIVND (reference sequence).

The V and J genes are TRBV11-2 and TRBJ2-7, with 10 nucleotides matching TRBD2. The ends lost 9 bases at V and 2 bases at J; junction bases unmatched: 4. CDR1 is SGHAT, CDR2 FQNNGV, per germline. The CDR3 covers 13 residues. CDR3: CASTAGGAYEQYF. CDR3 DNA sequence: TGTGCCAGTACAGCGGGAGGGGCCTACGAGCAGTACTTC.

CDR3 sequence: CASSVGTSGNQETQYF. In DNA form, the CDR3 reads TGTGCCAGCAGCGTTGGGACTAGCGGGAACCAAGAGACCCAGTACTTC. V is TRBV9 and J is TRBJ2-5; 13 bases map to TRBD2. The J segment lost 0 bases and the V segment lost 2 bases, leaving 1 base of the junction unmatched. CDR1 and CDR2 from the germline V gene are SGDLS and YYNGEE. The CDR3 has 16 residues.

The CDR3 bases are TGTGCCAGCAGCTTAGGCAGGTCTGGCGGCTACACCTTC. Its translation is CASSLGRSGGYTF. This chain links TRBV5-6 with TRBJ1-2; D call uncertain. The CDR3 spans 13 residues. V gave up 2 bases and J gave up 8 bases, with 13 bases separating them. CDR1 and CDR2 from the germline V gene are SGHDT and YYEEEE.